This section outlines one TCR beta chain sequence together with its context. How the authors handled the data: It was from reference gene primer amplification that nucleated cell counts were estimated. Produced via immunoSEQ multiplex PCR; TCRdb's table is partial and in-frame only. D and trimming come from the DNA, and the V and J calls and clone size come from that table. The sample holds roughly 340,000 clones; more than 80% are singletons and the top ten take about 1%. Participants had their cohort set by participant-reported clinical history. The germline V gene encodes CDR1 MGHRA and CDR2 YSYEKL. CDR3 size: 17 residues. Trimming took off 0 bases at V and 3 bases at J, with 15 bases between the two ends. This sample is drawn from a study of blood T cell repertoires in COVID-19. Overall study: The cDNA or gDNA used as material had been derived from T cells, B-cell-depleted T cells, or PBMCs.

The receptor was derived from a man younger than 35 who had recovered from COVID-19. The specimen was PBMCs or T cells enriched from blood (not recorded which). The rearrangement uses TRBV4-1 and TRBJ1-5, with D maybe TRBD1 (6 bases). CDR3 protein: CASSQDTRGNINQPQHF. The CDR3 DNA sequence: TGCGCCAGCAGCCAAGATACCAGGGGAAATATCAATCAGCCCCAGCATTTT.